This T cell receptor (beta chain) comes out of a study of T cell responses to AZD1222 COVID-19 vaccine. The ends were cut back, 4 bases at V and 2 bases at J, with 8 bases in the middle. The CDR3 runs to 13 residues. CDR1 is ENHRY, CDR2 SYGVKD, per germline. Findings and limits, study-wide: CD4 TCRs linked to vaccination spanned spike, dominating at 160-218 and 743-854. At baseline, just 5 or 6 AZD1222 recipients tested seropositive. Most donors were white British, females outnumbered males, and clonal diversity was possibly underestimated. Spike-specific TCR repertoires showed rising breadth and depth after two AZD1222 doses.

Here immunoSEQ multiplex PCR was the method, and the copy in TCRdb shows in-frame clones only, minus some. This sample has approximately 270,000 clones, with 85% to 95% found just once. As for this clone: Its antigen remains unknown.

The TCR originated in an adult who received the AZD1222 COVID-19 vaccine. The chain combines TRBV10-3 with TRBJ2-5; D call uncertain. The starting material was peripheral blood, obtained 28 days after the second AZD1222 dose. This CDR3 is CAISGWQQETQYF. The CDR3 bases are TGTGCCATCAGTGGATGGCAGCAAGAGACCCAGTACTTC.